The T cell receptor (beta chain) described here comes from a study of vaccination and CD4 T cells after COVID-19. Turning to the study itself: Researchers treated cells with overlapping spike peptides taken from SARS-CoV-2, HCoV-NL63, HCoV-OC43 and HCoV-229E.

The treatment: approximately 10-day PBMC culture with coronavirus spike peptide pools or control peptides (ViraFEST assay). On day 3 and again on day 7, fresh IL-2 medium was used to replace half the medium. Comments on this clonotype: What it binds is not known.

The study sequenced cultured CD4+ T cell DNA using the Oncomine TCR Beta short-read assay. In this case, cultured CD4+ T cells provided the extracted genomic DNA. MiXCR, run by TCRdb on the PCR reads, gives a single entry per CDR3 protein. Of roughly 14,000 distinct CDR3 sequences listed, around 46% are singletons. The germline CDR1 and CDR2 sequences are MGHDK and SYGVNS. Trimming removed 4 bases at V and 5 bases at J, with 14 bases between. The CDR3 loop spans 14 amino acids. The sequence was obtained from a human donor with COVID-19. Sequencing used cultured CD4+ T cells from blood. This sequence joins TRBV25-1 and TRBJ2-5, with a tentative D call TRBD1 (6 bases). The CDR3 region is CASSAPRGGETQYF. The CDR3 coding sequence is TGTGCCAGCAGTGCCCCTCGAGGGGGTGAGACCCAGTACTTC.